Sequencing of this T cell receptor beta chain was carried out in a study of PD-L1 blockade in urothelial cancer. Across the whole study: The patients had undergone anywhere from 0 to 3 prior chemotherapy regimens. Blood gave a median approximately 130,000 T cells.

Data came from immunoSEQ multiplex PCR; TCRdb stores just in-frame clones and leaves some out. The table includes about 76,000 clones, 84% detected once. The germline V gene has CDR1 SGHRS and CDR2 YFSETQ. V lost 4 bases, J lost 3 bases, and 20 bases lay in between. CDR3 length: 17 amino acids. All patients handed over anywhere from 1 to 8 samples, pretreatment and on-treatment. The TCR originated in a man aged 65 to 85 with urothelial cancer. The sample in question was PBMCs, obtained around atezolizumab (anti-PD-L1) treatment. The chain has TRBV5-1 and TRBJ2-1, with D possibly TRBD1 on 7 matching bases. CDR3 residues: CASSPQGGSIYYNEQFF. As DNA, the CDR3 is TGCGCCAGCAGCCCCCAGGGGGGTTCGATATACTACAATGAGCAGTTCTTC.